Listed below are T cell receptor beta chains from one sample, sequenced in a study of blood T cell repertoires in COVID-19. Assay: immunoSEQ multiplex PCR; the TCRdb copy retains only in-frame clones and omits some. The data hold tens of thousands of clones, with 84% observed a single time. The specimen sequenced was peripheral blood. Receptors originate from a man between 70 and 80 years old with acute or convalescent COVID-19. The CDR3 runs from the conserved cysteine through the conserved F or W. The D gene is left open where the match is weak. Expanded clones get a size class; other rows say once, few or many, or leave the size out.

j_call | clone_size | v_call | d_call | cdr3_nt | cdr3_aa
TRBJ2-1 | . | TRBV7-9 | . | TGTGCCAGCAGCCCCCGGGACTACAATGAGCAGTTCTTC | CASSPRDYNEQFF
TRBJ2-4 | . | TRBV21-1 | . | TGTGCCAGCAGCAAACGGGAAGGCGGGTCGGAGTACTTC | CASSKREGGSEYF
TRBJ1-5 | . | TRBV30 | . | TGTGCCTGGAGTCCACGGGGGTTGGGCAATCAGCCCCAGCATTTT | CAWSPRGLGNQPQHF
TRBJ1-1 | . | TRBV2 | . | TGTGCCAGTTACAGGAAAATGAACACTGAAGCTTTCTTT | CASYRKMNTEAFF
TRBJ2-7 | . | TRBV5-4 | . | TGTGCCAGCAGCAGCCCGCAGGGGCGCGAGCAGTACTTC | CASSSPQGREQYF
TRBJ2-3 | . | TRBV3-1/TRBV3-2 | . | TGTGCCAGCAGCCTTTCCACAGTCAGGGCCAGCACAGATACGCAGTATTTT | CASSLSTVRASTDTQYF
TRBJ1-4 | once | TRBV5-1 | . | TGCGCCAGCAGAGAGGTGGGACAAGTAAATGAAAAACTGTTTTTT | CASREVGQVNEKLFF
TRBJ2-2 | . | TRBV5-4 | . | TGTGCCAGCAGCTTGGCCGCTAGCGTTGAGGCCGGGGAGCTGTTTTTT | CASSLAASVEAGELFF
TRBJ2-4 | . | TRBV6-5 | TRBD1 | TGTGCCAGCAGCTCTGGACAGGGAAGGGACATTCAGTACTTC | CASSSGQGRDIQYF
TRBJ1-2 | . | TRBV7-9 | . | TGTGCCAGCAGCTTAGAAACGGGCTATGGCTACACCTTC | CASSLETGYGYTF
TRBJ2-6 | . | TRBV4-1 | TRBD1 | TGCGCCAGCAGCCAAGAGCGTAGACAGGGTACTTGGGCCAACGTCCTGACTTTC | CASSQERRQGTWANVLTF
TRBJ2-5 | . | TRBV6-6 | TRBD1 | TGTGCCAGCAGTTACCCCGGGACAGGGGGTGCGGAGACCCAGTACTTC | CASSYPGTGGAETQYF
TRBJ1-1 | few | TRBV5-4 | . | TGTGCCAGCAGAAACAGTAACACTGAAGCTTTCTTT | CASRNSNTEAFF